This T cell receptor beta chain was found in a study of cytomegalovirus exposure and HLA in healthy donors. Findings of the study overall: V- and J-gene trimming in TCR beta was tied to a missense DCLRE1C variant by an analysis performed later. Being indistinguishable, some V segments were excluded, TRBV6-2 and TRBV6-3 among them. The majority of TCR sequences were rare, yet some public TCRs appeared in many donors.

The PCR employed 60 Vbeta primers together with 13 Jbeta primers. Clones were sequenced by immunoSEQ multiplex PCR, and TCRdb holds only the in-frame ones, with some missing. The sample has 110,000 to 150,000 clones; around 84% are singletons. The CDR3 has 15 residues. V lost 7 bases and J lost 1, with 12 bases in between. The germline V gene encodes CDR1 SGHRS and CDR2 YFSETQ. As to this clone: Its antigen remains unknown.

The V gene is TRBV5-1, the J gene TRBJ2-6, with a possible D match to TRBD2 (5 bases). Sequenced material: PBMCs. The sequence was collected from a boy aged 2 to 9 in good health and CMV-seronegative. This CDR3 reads CASYREGSGANVLTF. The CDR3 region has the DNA TGCGCCAGCTACCGGGAAGGTTCTGGGGCCAACGTCCTGACTTTC. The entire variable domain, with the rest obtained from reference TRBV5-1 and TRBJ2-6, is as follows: KAGVTQTPRYLIKTRGQQVTLSCSPISGHRSVSWYQQTPGQGLQFLFEYFSETQRNKGNFPGRFSGRQFSNSRSEMNVSTLELGDSALYLCASYREGSGANVLTFGAGSRLTVL.